This TCR beta chain was sequenced for a study of blood T cell repertoires in COVID-19. Those enrolled, adults aged roughly 18 to 89 years, came from 24 US areas. Donors were grouped by their self-reported clinical history. Cohort 3 recovery required two negative PCRs, clearance, or symptom resolution. The ends were cut back, 6 bases at V and 4 bases at J, with 7 bases in the middle. CDR1 is SEHNR and CDR2 is FQNEAQ in the germline V gene (reference sequence). The CDR3 covers 12 residues. In the original processing: Estimation of nucleated cell counts relied on the amplification of reference gene primers. Sequenced by immunoSEQ multiplex PCR; TCRdb stores in-frame clones only, minus some. V and J calls and clone size are those listed in that table; D and trimming were worked out from the DNA. The sample lists around 390,000 clones; around nine tenths were seen once.

The clonotype was recovered from a woman in her fifties or sixties who had recovered from COVID-19. This chain links TRBV7-9 with TRBJ1-3; no clear D. Sequences were obtained from PBMCs or T cells enriched from blood (not recorded which). The CDR3, as DNA: TGTGCCAGCAGTAATTCGGGAAACACCATATATTTT. It yields the protein CASSNSGNTIYF.